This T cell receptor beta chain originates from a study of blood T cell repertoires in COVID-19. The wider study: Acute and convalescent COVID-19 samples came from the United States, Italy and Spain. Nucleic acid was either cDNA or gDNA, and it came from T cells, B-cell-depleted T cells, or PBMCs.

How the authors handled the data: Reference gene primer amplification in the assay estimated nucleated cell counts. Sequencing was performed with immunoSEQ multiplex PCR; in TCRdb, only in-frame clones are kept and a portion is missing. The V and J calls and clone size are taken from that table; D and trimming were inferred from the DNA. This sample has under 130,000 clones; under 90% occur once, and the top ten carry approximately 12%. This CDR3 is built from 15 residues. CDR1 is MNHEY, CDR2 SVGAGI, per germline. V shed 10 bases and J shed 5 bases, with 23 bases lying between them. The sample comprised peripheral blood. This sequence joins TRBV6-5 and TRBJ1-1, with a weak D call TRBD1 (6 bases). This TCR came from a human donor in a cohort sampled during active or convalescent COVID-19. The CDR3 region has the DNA TGTGCCACCAAATTGGCAAGACAGGTATTAACTGAAGCTTTCTTT. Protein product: CATKLARQVLTEAFF.